This record covers a single T cell receptor beta chain. Its antigen is not known. These data come from a study of T cells in localized non-small cell lung cancer. Points from the study as a whole: T cell clonality was highest in uninvolved adjacent lung, above tumor. Heterogeneity remains possible, as sequencing covered one tumor region only. Higher blood T cell density tracked longer overall survival.

Per the germline V gene, CDR1 is MNHGY and CDR2 is SAAAGT. This CDR3 spans 15 amino acids. V was clipped by 2 bases and J by 2 bases, with 12 bases between them. The assay was immunoSEQ multiplex PCR, and TCRdb's table has in-frame clones only and misses some. Among approximately 1,500 clones listed, approximately 42% were seen once. The chain recombines TRBV6-8 with TRBJ2-5; D is ambiguous. The sequencing used lung tumor tissue, collected before any cancer treatment. This clonotype was obtained from a woman aged 40 to 75 with stage II squamous cell lung carcinoma. The CDR3, as DNA: TGTGCCAGCAGTTACGGTCCTAAAGATCAAGAGACCCAGTACTTC. This codes for CASSYGPKDQETQYF.